This TCR beta chain was retrieved from a study of T cell clonotyping in hematopoietic cell transplantation. Recipient blood drawn about 28 days pretransplant and days 30, 100, 180 after. The length of the CDR3 is 16 residues. V lost 2 bases and J 5 bases, leaving 18 bases between the germline ends. Germline lookup yields CDR1 SGHVS and CDR2 FQNEAQ. Data came from immunoSEQ multiplex PCR; TCRdb stores just in-frame clones and leaves some out. The sample has some 15,000 clones, approximately 81% seen once; the top ten hold roughly 4.2%. The sample consisted of PBMCs, taken 100 days after allogeneic stem cell transplant. This rearrangement joins TRBV7-8 to TRBJ1-1, with a tentative D call TRBD1 (5 bases). The sequence came from a male patient in his sixties or seventies who had an allogeneic stem cell transplant from a related donor, so the T cells may come from the graft donor. Some clones in this sample may be carry-over from other donors' samples. The CDR3 DNA is TGTGCCAGCAGCTTAACTTACGGCAGGGAGGTGACTGAAGCTTTCTTT. Translating gives CASSLTYGREVTEAFF.